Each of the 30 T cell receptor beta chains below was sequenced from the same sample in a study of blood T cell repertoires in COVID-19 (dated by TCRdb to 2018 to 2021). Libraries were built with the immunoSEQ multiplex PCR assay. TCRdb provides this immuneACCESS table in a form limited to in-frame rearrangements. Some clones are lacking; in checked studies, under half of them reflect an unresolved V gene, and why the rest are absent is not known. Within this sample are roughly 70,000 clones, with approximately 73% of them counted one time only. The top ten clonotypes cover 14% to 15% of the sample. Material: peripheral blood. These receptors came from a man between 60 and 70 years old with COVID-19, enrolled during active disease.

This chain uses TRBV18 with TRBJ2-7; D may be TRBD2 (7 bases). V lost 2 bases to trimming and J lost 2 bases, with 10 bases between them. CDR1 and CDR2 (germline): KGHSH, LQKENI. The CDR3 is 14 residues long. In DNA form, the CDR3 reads TGTGCCAGCTCACCAGGCGGGGGCACCTACGAGCAGTACTTC. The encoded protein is CASSPGGGTYEQYF.

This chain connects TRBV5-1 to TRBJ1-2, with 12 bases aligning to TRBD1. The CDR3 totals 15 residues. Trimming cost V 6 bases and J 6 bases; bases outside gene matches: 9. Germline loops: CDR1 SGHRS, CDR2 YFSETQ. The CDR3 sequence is CASTQGTGGADGYTF. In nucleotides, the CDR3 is TGCGCCAGCACCCAGGGGACAGGGGGCGCCGATGGCTACACCTTC.

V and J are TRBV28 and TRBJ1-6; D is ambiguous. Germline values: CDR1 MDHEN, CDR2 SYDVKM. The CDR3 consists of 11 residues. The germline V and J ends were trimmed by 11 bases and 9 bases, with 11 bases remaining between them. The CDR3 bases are TGTGCCTCCACAAGTGCTTCACCCCTCCACTTT. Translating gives CASTSASPLHF.

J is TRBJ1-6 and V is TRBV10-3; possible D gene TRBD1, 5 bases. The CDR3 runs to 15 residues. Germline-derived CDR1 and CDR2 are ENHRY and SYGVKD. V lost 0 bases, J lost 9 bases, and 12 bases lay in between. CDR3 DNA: TGTGCCATCAGTGAGTCGACCGCCGACAGTTCACCCCTCCACTTT. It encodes CAISESTADSSPLHF.

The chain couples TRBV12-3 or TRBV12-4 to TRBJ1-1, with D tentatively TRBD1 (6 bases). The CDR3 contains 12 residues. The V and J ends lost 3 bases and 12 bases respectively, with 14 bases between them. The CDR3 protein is CASSFPSRGTFF. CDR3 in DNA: TGTGCCAGCAGTTTCCCGTCCAGGGGAACTTTCTTT.

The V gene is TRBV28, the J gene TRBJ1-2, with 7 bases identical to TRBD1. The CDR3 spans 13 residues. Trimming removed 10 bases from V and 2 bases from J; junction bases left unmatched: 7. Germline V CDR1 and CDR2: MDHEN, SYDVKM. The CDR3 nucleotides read TGTGCCAATTCGGGACAGAGCAACTATGGCTACACCTTC. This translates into CANSGQSNYGYTF.

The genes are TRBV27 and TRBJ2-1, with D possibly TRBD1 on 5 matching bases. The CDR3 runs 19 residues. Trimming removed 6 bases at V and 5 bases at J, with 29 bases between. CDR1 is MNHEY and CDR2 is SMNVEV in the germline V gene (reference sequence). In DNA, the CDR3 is TGTGCCAGCAGCCGAACCCTCCCACAGGCCGACCTTTTTAACAATGAGCAGTTCTTC. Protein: CASSRTLPQADLFNNEQFF.

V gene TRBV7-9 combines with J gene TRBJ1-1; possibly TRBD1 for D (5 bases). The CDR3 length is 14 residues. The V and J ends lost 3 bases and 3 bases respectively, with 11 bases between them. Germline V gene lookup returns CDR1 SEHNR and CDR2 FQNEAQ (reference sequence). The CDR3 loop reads CASSFRGSDTEAFF. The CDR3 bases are TGTGCCAGCAGCTTTAGGGGCTCGGACACTGAAGCTTTCTTT.

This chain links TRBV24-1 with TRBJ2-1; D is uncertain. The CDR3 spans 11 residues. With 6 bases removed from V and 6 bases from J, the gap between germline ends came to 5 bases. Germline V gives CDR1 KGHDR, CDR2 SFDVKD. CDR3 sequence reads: CATSRLNEQFF. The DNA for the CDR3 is TGTGCCACCAGTAGACTCAATGAGCAGTTCTTC.

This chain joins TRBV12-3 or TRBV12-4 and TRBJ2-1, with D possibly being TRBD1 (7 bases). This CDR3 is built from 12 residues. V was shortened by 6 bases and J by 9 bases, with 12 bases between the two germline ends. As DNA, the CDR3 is TGTGCCAGCAGCCGACAGGGAGGTGAGCAGTTCTTC. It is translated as CASSRQGGEQFF.

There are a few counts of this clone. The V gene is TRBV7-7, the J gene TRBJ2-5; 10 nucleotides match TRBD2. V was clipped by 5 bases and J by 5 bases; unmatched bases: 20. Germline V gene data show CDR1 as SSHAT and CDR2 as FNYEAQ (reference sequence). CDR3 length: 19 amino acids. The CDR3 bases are TGTGCCAGCAGCCGTGGCGGGGCTGGGCGTCTAGCGGGGGTGGAGACCCAGTACTTC. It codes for CASSRGGAGRLAGVETQYF.

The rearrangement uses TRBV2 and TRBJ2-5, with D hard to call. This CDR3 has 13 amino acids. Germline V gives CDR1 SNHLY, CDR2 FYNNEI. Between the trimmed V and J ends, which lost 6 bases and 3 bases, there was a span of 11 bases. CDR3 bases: TGTGCCAGCAGGGTCCGGGTAGAAGAGACCCAGTACTTC. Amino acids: CASRVRVEETQYF.

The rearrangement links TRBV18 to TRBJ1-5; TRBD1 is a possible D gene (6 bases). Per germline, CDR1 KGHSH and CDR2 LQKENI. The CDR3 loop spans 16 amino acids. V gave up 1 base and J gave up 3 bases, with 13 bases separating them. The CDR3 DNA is TGTGCCAGCTCACCACGAGTGGCAGGGGACAATCAGCCCCAGCATTTT. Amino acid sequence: CASSPRVAGDNQPQHF.

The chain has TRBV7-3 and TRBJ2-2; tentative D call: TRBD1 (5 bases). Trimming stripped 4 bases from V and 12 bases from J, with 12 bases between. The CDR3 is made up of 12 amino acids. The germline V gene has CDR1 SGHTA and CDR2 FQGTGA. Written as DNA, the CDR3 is TGTGCCAGCAGCTCTGGCCAGGGCCAGCTGTTTTTT. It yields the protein CASSSGQGQLFF.

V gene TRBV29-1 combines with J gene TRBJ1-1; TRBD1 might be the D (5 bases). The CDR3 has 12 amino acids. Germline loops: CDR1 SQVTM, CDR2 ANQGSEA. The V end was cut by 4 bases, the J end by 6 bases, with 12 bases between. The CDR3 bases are TGCAGCGTTGTAGGAGGGGAGGCTGAAGCTTTCTTT. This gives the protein CSVVGGEAEAFF.

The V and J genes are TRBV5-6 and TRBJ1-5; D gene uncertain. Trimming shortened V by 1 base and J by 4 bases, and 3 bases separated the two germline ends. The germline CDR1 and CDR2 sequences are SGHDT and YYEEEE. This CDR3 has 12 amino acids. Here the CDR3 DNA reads TGTGCCAGCAGCTTGCCAAATCAGCCCCAGCATTTT. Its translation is CASSLPNQPQHF.

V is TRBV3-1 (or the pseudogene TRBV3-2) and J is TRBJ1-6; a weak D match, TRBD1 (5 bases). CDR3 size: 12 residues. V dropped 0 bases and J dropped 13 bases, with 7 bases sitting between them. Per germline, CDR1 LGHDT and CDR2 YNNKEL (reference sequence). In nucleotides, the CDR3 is TGTGCCAGCAGCCAAGACGGGGGGCCCCTCCACTTT. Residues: CASSQDGGPLHF.

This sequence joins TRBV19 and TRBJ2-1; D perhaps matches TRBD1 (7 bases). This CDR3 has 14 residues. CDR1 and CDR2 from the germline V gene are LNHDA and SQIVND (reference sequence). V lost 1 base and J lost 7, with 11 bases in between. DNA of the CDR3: TGTGCCAGTAGTATAGTGGCGGGACAGAATGAGCAGTTCTTC. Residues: CASSIVAGQNEQFF.

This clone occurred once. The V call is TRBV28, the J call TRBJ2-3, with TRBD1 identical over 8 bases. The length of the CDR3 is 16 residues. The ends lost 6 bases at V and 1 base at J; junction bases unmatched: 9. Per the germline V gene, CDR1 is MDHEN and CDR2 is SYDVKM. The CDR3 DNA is TGTGCCAGCAGCCGGACAGGGAAAAAAGGCACAGATACGCAGTATTTT. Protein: CASSRTGKKGTDTQYF.

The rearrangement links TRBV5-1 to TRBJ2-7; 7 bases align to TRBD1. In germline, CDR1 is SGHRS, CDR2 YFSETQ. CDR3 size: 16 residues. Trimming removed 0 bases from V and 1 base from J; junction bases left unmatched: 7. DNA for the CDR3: TGCGCCAGCAGCTTGGAAGGGGGCAGGTCTTCCTACGAGCAGTACTTC. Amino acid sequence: CASSLEGGRSSYEQYF.

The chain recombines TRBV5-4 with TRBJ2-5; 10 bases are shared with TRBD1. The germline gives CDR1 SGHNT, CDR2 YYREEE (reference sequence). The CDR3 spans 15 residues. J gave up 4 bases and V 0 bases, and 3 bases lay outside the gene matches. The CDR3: CASSLVGQGLETQYF. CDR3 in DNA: TGTGCCAGCAGCTTGGTGGGACAGGGGTTAGAGACCCAGTACTTC.

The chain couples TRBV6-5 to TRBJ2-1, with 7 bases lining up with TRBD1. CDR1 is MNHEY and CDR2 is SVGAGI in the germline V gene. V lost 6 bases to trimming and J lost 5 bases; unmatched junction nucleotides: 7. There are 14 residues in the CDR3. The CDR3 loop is CASRRDRRNNEQFF. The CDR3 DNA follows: TGTGCCAGCAGACGGGACAGAAGAAACAATGAGCAGTTCTTC.

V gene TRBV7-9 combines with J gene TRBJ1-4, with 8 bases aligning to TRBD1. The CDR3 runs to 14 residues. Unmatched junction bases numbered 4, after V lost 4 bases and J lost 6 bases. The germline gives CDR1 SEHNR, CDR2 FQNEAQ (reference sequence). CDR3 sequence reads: CASSWTGFHEKLFF. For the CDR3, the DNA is TGTGCCAGCAGCTGGACAGGGTTTCATGAAAAACTGTTTTTT.

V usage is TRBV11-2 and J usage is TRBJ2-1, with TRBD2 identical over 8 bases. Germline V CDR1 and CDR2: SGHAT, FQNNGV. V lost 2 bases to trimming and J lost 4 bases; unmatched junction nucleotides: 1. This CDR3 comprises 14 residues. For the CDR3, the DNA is TGTGCCAGCAGCTTAACGGGGGGGTACAATGAGCAGTTCTTC. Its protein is CASSLTGGYNEQFF.

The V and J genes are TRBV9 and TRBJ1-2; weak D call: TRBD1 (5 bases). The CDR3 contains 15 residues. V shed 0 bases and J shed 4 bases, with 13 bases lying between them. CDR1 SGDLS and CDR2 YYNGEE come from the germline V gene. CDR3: CASSVEGGEAYGYTF. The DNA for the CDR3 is TGTGCCAGCAGCGTAGAAGGAGGGGAGGCCTATGGCTACACCTTC.

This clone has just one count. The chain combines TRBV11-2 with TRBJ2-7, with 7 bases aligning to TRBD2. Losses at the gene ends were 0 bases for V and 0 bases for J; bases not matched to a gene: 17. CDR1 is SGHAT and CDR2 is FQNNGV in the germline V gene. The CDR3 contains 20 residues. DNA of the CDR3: TGTGCCAGCAGCTTAGATCTATCGAATATAGGGAGGGGAGTCTCCTACGAGCAGTACTTC. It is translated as CASSLDLSNIGRGVSYEQYF.

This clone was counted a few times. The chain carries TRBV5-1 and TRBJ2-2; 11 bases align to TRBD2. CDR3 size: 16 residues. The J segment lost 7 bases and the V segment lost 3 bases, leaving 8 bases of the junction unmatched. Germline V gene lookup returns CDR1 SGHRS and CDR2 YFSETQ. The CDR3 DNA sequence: TGCGCCAGCAGCTCGTCCACTAGCGGGGGATTCGGGGAGCTGTTTTTT. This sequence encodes CASSSSTSGGFGELFF.

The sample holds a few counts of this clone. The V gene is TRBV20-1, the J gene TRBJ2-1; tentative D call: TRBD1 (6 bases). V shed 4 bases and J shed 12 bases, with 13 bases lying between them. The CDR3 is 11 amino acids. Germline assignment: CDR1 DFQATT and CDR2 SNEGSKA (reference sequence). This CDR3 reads CSANGQRLQFF. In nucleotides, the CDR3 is TGCAGTGCTAACGGACAGAGATTGCAGTTCTTC.

In DNA, the CDR3 is TGTGCCAGCAGCGTAGATCTCCAGGGCTCTTACGAGCAGTACTTC. This encodes CASSVDLQGSYEQYF. The V and J genes are TRBV9 and TRBJ2-7; TRBD1 might be the D (5 bases). The germline gives CDR1 SGDLS, CDR2 YYNGEE. The CDR3 loop spans 15 amino acids. With 0 bases removed from V and 4 bases from J, the gap between germline ends came to 14 bases.

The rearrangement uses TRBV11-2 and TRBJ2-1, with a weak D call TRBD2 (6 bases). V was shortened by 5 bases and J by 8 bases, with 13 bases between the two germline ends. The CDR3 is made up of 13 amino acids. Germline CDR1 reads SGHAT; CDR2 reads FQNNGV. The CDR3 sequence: CASSREFSDEQFF. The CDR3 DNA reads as TGTGCCAGCAGCCGGGAGTTCAGCGATGAGCAGTTCTTC.